The subject of this entry is one T cell receptor beta chain. Between the trimmed V and J ends, which lost 3 bases and 5 bases, there was a span of 18 bases. Germline V gene sequence: CDR1 MDHEN, CDR2 SYDVKM. CDR3 size: 16 residues. These data originate in a study of blood T cell repertoires in COVID-19. Overall study: Some COVID-19 samples were acute and others convalescent; all came from the United States, Italy and Spain.

Produced via immunoSEQ multiplex PCR; TCRdb's table is partial and in-frame only. The sample has roughly 210,000 clones; roughly 80% are singletons. The rearrangement joins TRBV28 to TRBJ2-3; perhaps TRBD2 as D (5 bases). This receptor was obtained from a woman of 80 years or more with COVID-19, enrolled during active disease. The source material was peripheral blood. For the CDR3, the DNA is TGTGCCAGCAGTTTGAGAACGGGGAGAATCGGAGATACGCAGTATTTT. This encodes CASSLRTGRIGDTQYF.